The 18 T cell receptor beta chains listed next were all sequenced from one sample in a study of CD8 T cells in ankylosing spondylitis. TCRdb fed the 5' RACE reads into MiXCR, producing one record per CDR3 protein. The table has about 340,000 distinct CDR3 sequences, roughly 22% seen once; the top ten hold under 15%. The sequencing input was blood, either unsorted or a sorted T cell fraction (not recorded which). The receptor set was obtained from a male donor with ankylosing spondylitis or in good health (not recorded which).

The chain carries TRBV12-3 or TRBV12-4 and TRBJ2-6; no clear D gene. CDR3 size: 16 residues. The germline V and J ends were trimmed by 4 bases and 0 bases, with 10 bases remaining between them. The CDR3 protein is CASSSQAPSGANVLTF. The CDR3 DNA reads TGTGCCAGCAGTTCCCAGGCGCCCTCTGGGGCCAACGTCCTGACTTTC.

This clonotype was detected only a few times. This chain uses TRBV20-1 with TRBJ2-1; 8 bases are shared with TRBD1. Trimming took 3 bases from V and 4 from J; bases not matched to a gene: 8. This CDR3 spans 15 amino acids. The germline V gene has CDR1 DFQATT and CDR2 SNEGSKA (reference sequence). DNA of the CDR3: TGCAGTGCTAGGGCCGCAGGGGGCCGGTACAATGAGCAGTTCTTC. Translation: CSARAAGGRYNEQFF.

This sequence joins TRBV6-5 and TRBJ2-1; D ambiguous. The V gene lost 4 bases and the J gene lost 5 bases, with 12 bases spanning the gap. The CDR3 totals 14 residues. Germline CDR1 is MNHEY and CDR2 is SVGAGI. The CDR3 sequence: CASSFERLNNEQFF. The CDR3 DNA reads as TGTGCCAGCAGTTTTGAAAGGTTAAACAATGAGCAGTTCTTC.

This clonotype was found a few times. The CDR3 here is CSASDFRDRSYNEQFF. CDR3 DNA: TGCAGTGCTAGTGATTTCCGGGACAGGTCCTACAATGAGCAGTTCTTC. The rearrangement links TRBV20-1 to TRBJ2-1; 8 bases map to TRBD1. The V gene's germline CDR1 is DFQATT and CDR2 SNEGSKA (reference sequence). This CDR3 is 16 amino acids long. The V segment lost 3 bases and the J segment 1 base; nucleotides outside the gene matches: 8.

This clonotype turned up a few times. The chain joins TRBV6-5 to TRBJ2-5, with D possibly TRBD2 on 5 matching bases. V was shortened by 6 bases and J by 1 base, with 9 bases between the two germline ends. The V gene's germline CDR1 is MNHEY and CDR2 SVGAGI. The CDR3 has 13 amino acids. As DNA, the CDR3 is TGTGCCAGCAGACTCGGACTCCAAGAGACCCAGTACTTC. It codes for CASRLGLQETQYF.

A few counts support this clonotype. The CDR3 is CASSLVRVGTDTQYF. DNA of the CDR3: TGTGCCAGCAGCTTAGTCAGGGTTGGAACAGATACGCAGTATTTT. The chain carries TRBV11-2 and TRBJ2-3; a possible D gene is TRBD1 (5 bases). V was cut by 1 base and J by 3 bases, with 11 bases left in between. The CDR3 is made up of 15 amino acids. Per the germline V gene, CDR1 is SGHAT and CDR2 is FQNNGV.

This clonotype was detected a few times. The J gene is TRBJ2-5, the V gene TRBV29-1, with unresolved D. CDR1 is SQVTM and CDR2 is ANQGSEA in the germline V gene. This CDR3 is built from 13 residues. V lost 7 bases to trimming and J lost 2 bases, with 14 bases between them. The CDR3: CSAMFGLQETQYF. Here the CDR3 DNA reads TGCAGCGCTATGTTCGGATTACAAGAGACCCAGTACTTC.

This clonotype has a count of ten or more. The chain couples TRBV12-3 or TRBV12-4 to TRBJ1-2, with D perhaps matching TRBD1 (5 bases). The V and J ends lost 1 base and 3 bases respectively, with 6 bases between them. The CDR3 covers 13 residues. The DNA of the CDR3 is TGTGCCAGCAGTTTAGGGGGGGACTATGGCTACACCTTC. This translates into CASSLGGDYGYTF.

This clonotype was seen only a few times. The rearrangement uses TRBV6-4 and TRBJ2-1; D is possibly TRBD1 (6 bases). Trimming pared 7 bases from V and 0 bases from J, leaving 16 bases between. The germline CDR1 and CDR2 sequences are MRHNA and SNTAGT. The length of the CDR3 is 16 residues. CDR3 loop: CASIHDRYHSYNEQFF. The CDR3 nucleotides read TGTGCCAGCATACACGACAGGTACCACTCCTACAATGAGCAGTTCTTC.

This clonotype has more than one count but fewer than ten. V and J are TRBV29-1 and TRBJ2-3, with unresolved D. From germline, CDR1 is SQVTM and CDR2 ANQGSEA. This CDR3 is 12 amino acids long. The V end was cut by 7 bases, the J end by 2 bases, with 10 bases between. CDR3 amino acids: CSALGDTDTQYF. The DNA for the CDR3 is TGCAGCGCACTTGGGGACACAGATACGCAGTATTTT.

This clonotype was seen many times. The chain recombines TRBV12-3 or TRBV12-4 with TRBJ2-3; D is tentatively TRBD1 or TRBD2 (5 bases each). Trimming left V 3 bases short and J 4 bases short, with 11 bases between. The CDR3 contains 14 residues. CDR3: CASSFGAAPDTQYF. In nucleotides, the CDR3 is TGTGCCAGCAGTTTCGGGGCGGCCCCAGATACGCAGTATTTT.

This clonotype was seen ten or more times. This chain links TRBV4-1 with TRBJ2-7; no clear D. The V gene's germline CDR1 is MGHRA and CDR2 YSYEKL. The CDR3 length is 14 residues. V was shortened by 2 bases and J by 2 bases, with 10 bases between the two germline ends. The CDR3 DNA reads TGCGCCAGCAGCCAAAGCCTAGAGGCCTACGAGCAGTACTTC. This sequence encodes CASSQSLEAYEQYF.

The gene calls are TRBV5-6 and TRBJ2-1, with 7 bases matching TRBD1. The CDR3 covers 12 residues. Trimming removed 4 bases from V and 9 bases from J; junction bases left unmatched: 4. CDR1 is SGHDT, CDR2 YYEEEE, per germline. The CDR3 loop reads CASSMTGSEQFF. CDR3 coding DNA: TGTGCCAGCAGCATGACAGGGAGTGAGCAGTTCTTC.

The chain couples TRBV11-2 to TRBJ2-1, with D unresolved. V lost 5 bases to trimming and J lost 7 bases, with 21 bases between them. The CDR3 covers 16 residues. The germline V gene encodes CDR1 SGHAT and CDR2 FQNNGV. The CDR3 spells CASSPFPGLKENEQFF. CDR3 coding DNA: TGTGCCAGCAGCCCCTTCCCGGGCCTGAAGGAGAATGAGCAGTTCTTC. The whole variable domain, filled in from reference TRBV11-2 and TRBJ2-1, reads EAGVAQSPRYKIIEKRQSVAFWCNPISGHATLYWYQQILGQGPKLLIQFQNNGVVDDSQLPKDRFSAERLKGVDSTLKIQPAKLEDSAVYLCASSPFPGLKENEQFFGPGTRLTVL.

This clonotype was seen more than once but under ten times. The chain is built from TRBV29-1 and TRBJ2-7; D may be TRBD1 (5 bases). V shed 1 base and J shed 1 base, with 14 bases lying between them. This CDR3 has 15 residues. Germline V gene sequence: CDR1 SQVTM, CDR2 ANQGSEA. CDR3 DNA sequence: TGCAGCGTTGAAGGGAGAAAGACAGAATCCTACGAGCAGTACTTC. Protein: CSVEGRKTESYEQYF.

This clonotype appeared once. This rearrangement joins TRBV4-1 to TRBJ2-7, with TRBD2 matching over 8 bases. Germline V CDR1 and CDR2: MGHRA, YSYEKL. Trimming took 1 base from V and 2 from J; bases not matched to a gene: 4. The CDR3 length is 15 residues. This CDR3 reads CASSQAPAGAYEQYF. The DNA for the CDR3 is TGCGCCAGCAGCCAAGCGCCAGCGGGGGCCTACGAGCAGTACTTC.

With regard to this clonotype: Mismatch with germline at one junction end may stem from a read error. The chain is built from TRBV12-3 or TRBV12-4 and TRBJ1-2; D is unclear. The CDR3 is 13 residues long. The CDR3 region has the DNA TGTGCCAGCAGTACGGGTCGAGTCTATGGCTACATCTTC. Translating it yields CASSTGRVYGYIF.

The chain employs TRBV2 and TRBJ2-5; D not certain. Germline-derived CDR1 and CDR2 are SNHLY and FYNNEI. Trimming removed 2 bases at V and 5 bases at J, with 21 bases between. The CDR3 consists of 17 residues. As DNA, the CDR3 is TGTGCCAGCAGTGAATGGCATCGCGTAAGGCCGCGTGAGACCCAGTACTTC. It yields the protein CASSEWHRVRPRETQYF. The variable domain in full, with the rest retrieved from reference TRBV2 and TRBJ2-5, is EPEVTQTPSHQVTQMGQEVILRCVPISNHLYFYWYRQILGQKVEFLVSFYNNEISEKSEIFDDQFSVERPDGSNFTLKIRSTKLEDSAMYFCASSEWHRVRPRETQYFGPGTRLLVL.